These 23 T cell receptor beta chains were all obtained from the same sample, sequenced in a study of blood T cell repertoires in COVID-19 (dated by TCRdb to 2018 to 2021). Library generation was performed with the immunoSEQ multiplex PCR assay. TCRdb mirrors the immuneACCESS table, restricted to in-frame sequences. Some clones are absent from its copies; in checked studies, under half trace to an unresolved V gene, and the reason for the others is unknown. The sample profile shows more than 95,000 clones; approximately 84% of them were found once. The biggest ten clones account for 9.5% to 15% of the sample. The specimen was peripheral blood. The receptor source for this set is a human donor in a cohort sampled during active COVID-19.

The gene calls are TRBV4-3 and TRBJ1-2; D is undetermined. Germline loops: CDR1 LGHNA, CDR2 YSLEER. V lost 0 bases and J 1 base, leaving 15 bases between the germline ends. CDR3 length: 17 residues. The CDR3, as DNA: TGCGCCAGCAGCCAAGATCGTTCCGGGTCAAGTAACTATGGCTACACCTTC. Protein product: CASSQDRSGSSNYGYTF.

This chain uses TRBV19 with TRBJ1-4; TRBD1 agrees at 9 bases. In germline, CDR1 is LNHDA, CDR2 SQIVND (reference sequence). The CDR3 loop spans 18 amino acids. V was pared by 4 bases and J by 6 bases, with 15 bases of the junction left unmatched. CDR3 DNA: TGTGCCAGTAGTACAATCCCCGGGACAGGGAATAGATATGAAAAACTGTTTTTT. Translated, it gives CASSTIPGTGNRYEKLFF.

The chain has TRBV7-2 and TRBJ1-2; D call uncertain. Germline V gives CDR1 SGHTA, CDR2 FQGNSA. V was trimmed by 5 bases and J by 5 bases, leaving 12 bases between them. The CDR3 extends over 13 amino acids. The CDR3: CASSPDSGYGYTF. CDR3 nucleotide sequence: TGTGCCAGCAGCCCGGACTCTGGGTATGGCTACACCTTC.

The chain employs TRBV7-9 and TRBJ1-3, with D possibly TRBD1 on 5 matching bases. V lost 3 bases, J lost 4 bases, and 7 bases lay in between. This CDR3 comprises 13 residues. Germline values: CDR1 SEHNR, CDR2 FQNEAQ (reference sequence). The CDR3 protein is CASSLQGGNTIYF. CDR3 sequence (DNA): TGTGCCAGCAGCTTGCAGGGCGGAAACACCATATATTTT.

V and J are TRBV6-6 and TRBJ1-1; 11 bases match TRBD1. There are 16 residues in the CDR3. The trim removed 6 bases at V and 3 bases at J, leaving 9 bases unmatched. Germline V gives CDR1 MNHNY, CDR2 SVGAGI (reference sequence). The CDR3 loop is CASSGQGAAYDTEAFF. The CDR3 bases are TGTGCCAGCAGCGGACAGGGGGCAGCCTACGACACTGAAGCTTTCTTT.

The V and J genes are TRBV6-1 and TRBJ1-6, with D possibly matching TRBD1 (6 bases). The CDR3 sequence is 16 residues long. Between the trimmed V and J ends, which lost 2 bases and 7 bases, there was a span of 15 bases. The germline CDR1 and CDR2 sequences are MNHNS and SASEGT. The CDR3 loop is CASSELRGAQNSPLHF. For the CDR3, the DNA is TGTGCCAGCAGTGAATTGCGGGGGGCACAAAATTCACCCCTCCACTTT.

The gene calls are TRBV5-1 and TRBJ1-3, with D possibly being TRBD1 (6 bases). This CDR3 is built from 15 residues. CDR1 and CDR2 (germline): SGHRS, YFSETQ. The V end was cut by 0 bases, the J end by 1 base, with 8 bases between. This CDR3 reads CASSLATGSGNTIYF. The CDR3 DNA follows: TGCGCCAGCAGCTTGGCTACAGGGTCTGGAAACACCATATATTTT.

V and J are TRBV3-1 (or the pseudogene TRBV3-2) and TRBJ2-5, with 10 bases identical to TRBD1. V shed 5 bases, J shed 5 bases, and the junction held 11 bases outside the gene matches. The CDR3 is 16 amino acids. The germline CDR1 and CDR2 sequences are LGHDT and YNNKEL (reference sequence). The CDR3 DNA reads TGTGCCAGCAGCTGGGCGGGACAGGGGCTTTTGGAGACCCAGTACTTC. It codes for CASSWAGQGLLETQYF.

The chain employs TRBV30 and TRBJ2-5; 8 nucleotides line up with TRBD2. Germline V gives CDR1 GTSNPN, CDR2 SVGIG (reference sequence). V trimming: 1 base; J trimming: 5 bases; junction bases outside the gene matches: 15. The CDR3 runs to 17 residues. CDR3 in amino acids: CAWSGWTSSIGYETQYF. In DNA form, the CDR3 reads TGTGCCTGGAGTGGATGGACTAGCTCGATCGGGTATGAGACCCAGTACTTC.

V gene TRBV30 combines with J gene TRBJ1-5, with 11 nucleotides matching TRBD1. This CDR3 has 13 amino acids. CDR1 and CDR2 from the germline V gene are GTSNPN and SVGIG (reference sequence). Trimming took 5 bases from V and 5 from J; bases not matched to a gene: 2. In DNA, the CDR3 is TGTGCCTGGGGGGGACAGGGGGATCAGCCCCAGCATTTT. Translating it yields CAWGGQGDQPQHF.

The CDR3 bases are TGTGCCAGCAGTAAGGACAGGGGAGGAGGTACTGAAGCTTTCTTT. It yields the protein CASSKDRGGGTEAFF. The chain employs TRBV2 and TRBJ1-1; 9 positions match TRBD1. The CDR3 has 15 amino acids. Germline V lookup: CDR1 SNHLY, CDR2 FYNNEI. V gave up 5 bases and J gave up 5 bases; unmatched junction bases: 9.

The rearrangement links TRBV10-3 to TRBJ2-2; 8 bases agree with TRBD2. Germline assignment: CDR1 ENHRY and CDR2 SYGVKD. The CDR3 length is 15 residues. V trimming: 4 bases; J trimming: 7 bases; junction bases outside the gene matches: 8. The CDR3: CAISARSGGDGELFF. CDR3 bases: TGTGCCATCAGTGCGAGGAGCGGGGGTGACGGGGAGCTGTTTTTT.

The chain uses TRBV28 and TRBJ1-4; no reliable D call. Germline V gene data show CDR1 as MDHEN and CDR2 as SYDVKM. The CDR3 spans 15 residues. The V gene lost 5 bases and the J gene lost 1 base, with 11 bases spanning the gap. The DNA for the CDR3 is TGTGCCAGCAGTGCCCCGGGAGGAACTAATGAAAAACTGTTTTTT. It translates to CASSAPGGTNEKLFF.

The chain carries TRBV24-1 and TRBJ2-3; the D gene is possibly TRBD2 (5 bases). Trimming cost V 2 bases and J 0 bases, with 11 bases left between them. Per the germline V gene, CDR1 is KGHDR and CDR2 is SFDVKD. The CDR3 contains 16 residues. The CDR3 region has the DNA TGTGCCACCAGTGATTCAGGACTGGGGAGCACAGATACGCAGTATTTT. Protein sequence: CATSDSGLGSTDTQYF.

The chain uses TRBV30 and TRBJ2-5, with 10 bases fitting TRBD2. The CDR3 runs to 15 residues. Germline V gene lookup returns CDR1 GTSNPN and CDR2 SVGIG (reference sequence). V was pared by 6 bases and J by 5 bases, with 12 bases of the junction left unmatched. This chain's CDR3 is CACHIRQRGGETQYF. DNA for the CDR3: TGTGCCTGCCATATCCGACAGCGGGGGGGGGAGACCCAGTACTTC. Full variable domain (rest looked up from reference TRBV30 and TRBJ2-5): SQTIHQWPATLVQPVGSPLSLECTVEGTSNPNLYWYRQAAGRGLQLLFYSVGIGQISSEVPQNLSASRPQDRQFILSSKKLLLSDSGFYLCACHIRQRGGETQYFGPGTRLLVL.

The chain recombines TRBV28 with TRBJ1-2; the match to TRBD1 covers 7 bases. V was pared by 5 bases and J by 4 bases, with 4 bases of the junction left unmatched. CDR1 is MDHEN, CDR2 SYDVKM, per germline. The CDR3 has 13 amino acids. CDR3 protein: CASSGQAPYGYTF. The CDR3 DNA follows: TGTGCCAGCAGTGGACAGGCCCCCTATGGCTACACCTTC.

The chain combines TRBV4-1 with TRBJ2-3; 7 nucleotides match TRBD2. CDR3 length equals 18 residues. The trim removed 1 base at V and 2 bases at J, leaving 12 bases unmatched. Germline CDR1 is MGHRA and CDR2 is YSYEKL. CDR3 loop: CASSQGEGRAGVTDTQYF. In nucleotides, the CDR3 is TGCGCCAGCAGCCAAGGGGAAGGCCGTGCGGGAGTCACAGATACGCAGTATTTT.

The chain has TRBV9 and TRBJ1-2, with D possibly TRBD1 on 6 matching bases. There are 15 residues in the CDR3. Germline values: CDR1 SGDLS, CDR2 YYNGEE. V was cut by 3 bases and J by 0 bases, with 12 bases left in between. CDR3 region: CASSAEQGPNYGYTF. In nucleotides, the CDR3 is TGTGCCAGCAGCGCCGAACAGGGACCTAACTATGGCTACACCTTC.

V usage is TRBV7-2 and J usage is TRBJ1-3; 8 bases match TRBD1. Germline-derived CDR1 and CDR2 are SGHTA and FQGNSA. The CDR3 is 16 residues long. V lost 5 bases, J lost 4 bases, and 10 bases stayed unmatched. CDR3 in amino acids: CASSPWTGLWGNTIYF. The CDR3 DNA follows: TGTGCCAGCAGCCCCTGGACAGGGTTATGGGGAAACACCATATATTTT.

J is TRBJ1-2 and V is TRBV7-9; possible D gene TRBD1, 6 bases. Trimming removed 1 base from V and 1 base from J, with 10 bases in between. The germline gives CDR1 SEHNR, CDR2 FQNEAQ (reference sequence). The CDR3 sequence is 15 residues long. The CDR3 bases are TGTGCCAGCAGCTTAGAACAGGGCCATAACTATGGCTACACCTTC. Translation gives CASSLEQGHNYGYTF.

Here the CDR3 DNA reads TGTGCCAGCATACCGGACAGTACAATTTCACCCCTCCACTTT. The encoded protein is CASIPDSTISPLHF. This chain joins TRBV6-5 and TRBJ1-6, with D maybe TRBD1 (6 bases). Germline V gene data show CDR1 as MNHEY and CDR2 as SVGAGI. The CDR3 covers 14 residues. V was trimmed by 7 bases and J by 9 bases, leaving 16 bases between them.

The rearrangement links TRBV7-3 to TRBJ2-7; the match to TRBD2 covers 8 bases. J gave up 7 bases and V 3 bases, and 14 bases lay outside the gene matches. CDR3 size: 16 residues. From germline, CDR1 is SGHTA and CDR2 FQGTGA. The CDR3 coding sequence is TGTGCCAGCAGCTTCCCTCCGGGACTAGGGGGGAGGGAGCAGTACTTC. Amino acids: CASSFPPGLGGREQYF.

The V gene is TRBV19, the J gene TRBJ1-2; unclear D gene. Trimming left V 5 bases short and J 4 bases short, with 8 bases between. Per germline, CDR1 LNHDA and CDR2 SQIVND (reference sequence). This CDR3 comprises 12 residues. CDR3 nucleotide sequence: TGTGCCAGTAGTTATCCCGGCTATGGCTACACCTTC. Translating it yields CASSYPGYGYTF.